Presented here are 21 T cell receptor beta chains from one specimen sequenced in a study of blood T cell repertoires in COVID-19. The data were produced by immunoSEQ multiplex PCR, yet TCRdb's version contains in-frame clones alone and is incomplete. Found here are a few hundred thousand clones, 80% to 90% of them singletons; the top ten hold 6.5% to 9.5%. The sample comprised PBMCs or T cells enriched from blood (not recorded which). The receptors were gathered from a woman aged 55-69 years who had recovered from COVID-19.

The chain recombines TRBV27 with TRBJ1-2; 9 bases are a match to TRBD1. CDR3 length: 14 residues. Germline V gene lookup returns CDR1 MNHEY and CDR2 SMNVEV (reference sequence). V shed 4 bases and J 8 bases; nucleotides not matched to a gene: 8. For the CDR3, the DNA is TGTGCCAGCAGTTCCCCGGACAGGGGAGGCGGCTACACCTTC. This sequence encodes CASSSPDRGGGYTF.

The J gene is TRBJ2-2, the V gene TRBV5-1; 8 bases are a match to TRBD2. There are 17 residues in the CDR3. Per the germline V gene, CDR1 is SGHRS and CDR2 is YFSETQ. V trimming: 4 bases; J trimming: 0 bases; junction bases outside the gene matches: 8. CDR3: CASSLPPGGANTGELFF. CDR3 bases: TGCGCCAGCAGCCTCCCTCCGGGGGGGGCGAACACCGGGGAGCTGTTTTTT.

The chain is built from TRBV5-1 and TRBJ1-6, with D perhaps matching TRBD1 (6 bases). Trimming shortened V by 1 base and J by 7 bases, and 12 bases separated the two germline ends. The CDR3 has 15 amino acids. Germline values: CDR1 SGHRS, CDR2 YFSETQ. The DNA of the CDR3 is TGCGCCAGCAGCTTGATGGGACAAGAAAATTCACCCCTCCACTTT. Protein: CASSLMGQENSPLHF. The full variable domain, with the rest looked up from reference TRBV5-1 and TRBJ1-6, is KAGVTQTPRYLIKTRGQQVTLSCSPISGHRSVSWYQQTPGQGLQFLFEYFSETQRNKGNFPGRFSGRQFSNSRSEMNVSTLELGDSALYLCASSLMGQENSPLHFGNGTRLTVT.

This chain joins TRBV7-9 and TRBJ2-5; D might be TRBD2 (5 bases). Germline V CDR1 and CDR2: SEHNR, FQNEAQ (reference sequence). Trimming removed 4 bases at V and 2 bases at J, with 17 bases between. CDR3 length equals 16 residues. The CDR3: CASSSDLGVFQETQYF. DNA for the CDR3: TGTGCCAGCAGCTCCGACCTGGGAGTCTTTCAAGAGACCCAGTACTTC.

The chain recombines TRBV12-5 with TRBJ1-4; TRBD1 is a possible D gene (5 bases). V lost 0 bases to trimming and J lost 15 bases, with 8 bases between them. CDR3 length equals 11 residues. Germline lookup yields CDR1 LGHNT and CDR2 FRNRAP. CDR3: CASGLVGDLFF. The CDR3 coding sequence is TGTGCTAGTGGTTTGGTTGGGGACTTGTTTTTT.

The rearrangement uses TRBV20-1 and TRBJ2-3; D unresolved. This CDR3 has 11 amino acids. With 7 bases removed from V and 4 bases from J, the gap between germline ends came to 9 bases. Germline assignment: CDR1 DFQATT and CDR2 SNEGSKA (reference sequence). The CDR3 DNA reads TGCAGTGGATTCCAGGCAGATACGCAGTATTTT. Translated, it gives CSGFQADTQYF.

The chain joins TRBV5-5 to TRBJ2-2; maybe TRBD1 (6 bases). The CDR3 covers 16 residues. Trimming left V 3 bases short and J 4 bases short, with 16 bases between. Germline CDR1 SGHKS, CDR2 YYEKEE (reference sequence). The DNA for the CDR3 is TGTGCCAGCAGCTCATTACAGGGTCGGGTCACCGGGGAGCTGTTTTTT. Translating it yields CASSSLQGRVTGELFF.

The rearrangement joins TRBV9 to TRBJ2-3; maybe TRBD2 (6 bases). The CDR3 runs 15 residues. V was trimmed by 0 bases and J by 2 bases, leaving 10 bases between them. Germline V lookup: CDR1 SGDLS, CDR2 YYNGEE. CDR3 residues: CASSVVTGATDTQYF. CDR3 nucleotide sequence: TGTGCCAGCAGCGTAGTTACGGGAGCCACAGATACGCAGTATTTT. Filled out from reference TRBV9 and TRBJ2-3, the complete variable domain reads DSGVTQTPKHLITATGQRVTLRCSPRSGDLSVYWYQQSLDQGLQFLIQYYNGEERAKGNILERFSAQQFPDLHSELNLSSLELGDSALYFCASSVVTGATDTQYFGPGTRLTVL.

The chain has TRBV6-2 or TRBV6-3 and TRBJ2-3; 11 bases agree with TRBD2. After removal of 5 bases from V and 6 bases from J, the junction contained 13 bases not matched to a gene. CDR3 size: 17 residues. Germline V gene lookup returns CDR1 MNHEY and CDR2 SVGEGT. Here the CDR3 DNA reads TGTGCCAGCAGTCCCCTGGGTAGCGGGGGGGCCAGGGATACGCAGTATTTT. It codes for CASSPLGSGGARDTQYF.

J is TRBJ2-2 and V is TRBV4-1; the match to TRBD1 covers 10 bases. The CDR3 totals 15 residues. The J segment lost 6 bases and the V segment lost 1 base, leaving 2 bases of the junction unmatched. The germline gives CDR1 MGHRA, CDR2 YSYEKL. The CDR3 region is CASSQATGGPGELFF. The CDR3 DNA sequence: TGCGCCAGCAGCCAAGCGACAGGGGGCCCCGGGGAGCTGTTTTTT.

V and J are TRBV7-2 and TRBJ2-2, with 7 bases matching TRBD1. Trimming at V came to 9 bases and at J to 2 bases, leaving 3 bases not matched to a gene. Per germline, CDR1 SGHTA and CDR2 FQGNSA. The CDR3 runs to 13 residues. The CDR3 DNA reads TGTGCCAGTGGGGACAGAAACACCGGGGAGCTGTTTTTT. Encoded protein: CASGDRNTGELFF.

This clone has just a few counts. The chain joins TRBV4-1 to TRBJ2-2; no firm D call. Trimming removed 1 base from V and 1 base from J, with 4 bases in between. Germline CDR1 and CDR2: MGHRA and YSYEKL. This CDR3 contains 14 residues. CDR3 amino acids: CASSQAGNTGELFF. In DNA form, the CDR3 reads TGCGCCAGCAGCCAAGCAGGGAACACCGGGGAGCTGTTTTTT.

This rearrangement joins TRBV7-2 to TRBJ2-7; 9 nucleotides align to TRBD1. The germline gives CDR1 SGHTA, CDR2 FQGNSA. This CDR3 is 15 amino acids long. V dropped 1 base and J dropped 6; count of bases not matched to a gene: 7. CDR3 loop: CASSLVGTGLGEQYF. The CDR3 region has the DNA TGTGCCAGCAGCTTAGTGGGGACAGGGTTAGGCGAGCAGTACTTC.

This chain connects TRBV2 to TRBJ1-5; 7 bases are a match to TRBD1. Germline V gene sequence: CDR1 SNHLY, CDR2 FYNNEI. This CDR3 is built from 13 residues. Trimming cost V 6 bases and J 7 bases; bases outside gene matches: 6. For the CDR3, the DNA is TGTGCCAGCAGACAGGGGACGGGGCAGCCCCAGCATTTT. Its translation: CASRQGTGQPQHF.

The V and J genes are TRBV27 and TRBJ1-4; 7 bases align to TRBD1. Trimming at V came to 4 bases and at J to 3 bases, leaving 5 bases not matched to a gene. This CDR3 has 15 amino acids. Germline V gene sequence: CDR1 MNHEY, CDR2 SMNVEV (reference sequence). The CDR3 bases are TGTGCCAGCAGTTCATTCGGACAGGCTAATGAAAAACTGTTTTTT. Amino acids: CASSSFGQANEKLFF.

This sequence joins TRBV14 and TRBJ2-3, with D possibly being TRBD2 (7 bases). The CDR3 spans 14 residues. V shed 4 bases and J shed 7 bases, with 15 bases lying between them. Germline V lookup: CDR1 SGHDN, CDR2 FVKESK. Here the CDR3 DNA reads TGTGCCAGCAGCCGGGGGGGCGGACGAAATACGCAGTATTTT. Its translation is CASSRGGGRNTQYF.

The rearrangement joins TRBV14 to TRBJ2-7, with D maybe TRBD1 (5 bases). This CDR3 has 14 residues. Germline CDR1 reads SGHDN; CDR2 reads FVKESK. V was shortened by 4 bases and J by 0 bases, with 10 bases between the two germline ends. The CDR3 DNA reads TGTGCCAGCAGCCTTTACAGGCTCTCCTACGAGCAGTACGTC. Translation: CASSLYRLSYEQYV.

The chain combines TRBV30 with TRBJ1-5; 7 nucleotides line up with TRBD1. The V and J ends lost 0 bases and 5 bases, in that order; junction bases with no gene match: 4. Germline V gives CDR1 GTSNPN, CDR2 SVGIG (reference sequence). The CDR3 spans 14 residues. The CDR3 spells CAWSVATGDQPQHF. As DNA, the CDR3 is TGTGCCTGGAGTGTAGCAACAGGGGATCAGCCCCAGCATTTT.

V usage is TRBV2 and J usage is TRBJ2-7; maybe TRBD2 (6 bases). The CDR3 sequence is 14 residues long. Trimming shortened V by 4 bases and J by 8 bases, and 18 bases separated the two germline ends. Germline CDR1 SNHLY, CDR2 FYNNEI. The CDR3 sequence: CASSAPDGGGQQYF. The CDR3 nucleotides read TGTGCCAGCAGTGCCCCGGACGGTGGAGGGCAGCAGTACTTC.

CDR3 in DNA: TGTGCCAGCAGCGCGATGGGACTAGCGACAATTGAGCAGTTCTTC. It codes for CASSAMGLATIEQFF. V and J are TRBV7-8 and TRBJ2-1, with TRBD2 identical over 10 bases. The germline gives CDR1 SGHVS, CDR2 FQNEAQ. This CDR3 is built from 15 residues. The J segment lost 9 bases and the V segment lost 5 bases, leaving 10 bases of the junction unmatched.

This chain's CDR3 is CASRDRTNTGELFF. The CDR3 coding sequence is TGTGCCAGCAGGGACAGGACGAACACCGGGGAGCTGTTTTTT. The genes are TRBV2 and TRBJ2-2; 7 bases align to TRBD1. From germline, CDR1 is SNHLY and CDR2 FYNNEI. This CDR3 contains 14 residues. V lost 6 bases to trimming and J lost 0 bases; unmatched junction nucleotides: 1.